This TCR beta chain is drawn from a study of early T cells in non-severe SARS-CoV-2 infection. Looked up from germline, CDR1 is SGHTA and CDR2 is FQGNSA. This CDR3 comprises 15 residues. Trimming shortened V by 7 bases and J by 5 bases, and 17 bases separated the two germline ends. One entry per CDR3 protein results from TCRdb running MiXCR on the 5' RACE reads. Of around 46,000 distinct CDR3 sequences listed, around a tenth are singletons. The chain is built from TRBV7-2 and TRBJ2-2; D could derive from TRBD1 or TRBD2 (5 bases each). Material for sequencing was whole blood. This receptor was obtained from an adult who was a healthcare worker with PCR-confirmed SARS-CoV-2 infection or an uninfected control (not recorded which). The CDR3 DNA sequence: TGTGCCAGCAAACCCGGGACGCCAGGGACCGGGGAGCTGTTTTTT. Encoded protein: CASKPGTPGTGELFF.